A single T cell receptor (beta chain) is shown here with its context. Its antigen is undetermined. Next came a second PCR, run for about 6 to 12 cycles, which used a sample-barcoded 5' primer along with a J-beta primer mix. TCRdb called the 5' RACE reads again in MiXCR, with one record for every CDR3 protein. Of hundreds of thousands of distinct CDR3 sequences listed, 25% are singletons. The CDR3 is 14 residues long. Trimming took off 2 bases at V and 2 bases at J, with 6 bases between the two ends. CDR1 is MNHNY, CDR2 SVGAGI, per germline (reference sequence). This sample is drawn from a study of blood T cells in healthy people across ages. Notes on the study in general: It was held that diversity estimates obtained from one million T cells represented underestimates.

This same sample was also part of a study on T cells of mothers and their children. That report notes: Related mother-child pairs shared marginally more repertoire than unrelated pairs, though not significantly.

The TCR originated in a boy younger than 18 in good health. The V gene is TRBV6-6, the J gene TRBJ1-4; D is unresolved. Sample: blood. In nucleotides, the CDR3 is TGTGCCAGCAGTTACGACGGGACTAATGAAAAACTGTTTTTT. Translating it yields CASSYDGTNEKLFF.